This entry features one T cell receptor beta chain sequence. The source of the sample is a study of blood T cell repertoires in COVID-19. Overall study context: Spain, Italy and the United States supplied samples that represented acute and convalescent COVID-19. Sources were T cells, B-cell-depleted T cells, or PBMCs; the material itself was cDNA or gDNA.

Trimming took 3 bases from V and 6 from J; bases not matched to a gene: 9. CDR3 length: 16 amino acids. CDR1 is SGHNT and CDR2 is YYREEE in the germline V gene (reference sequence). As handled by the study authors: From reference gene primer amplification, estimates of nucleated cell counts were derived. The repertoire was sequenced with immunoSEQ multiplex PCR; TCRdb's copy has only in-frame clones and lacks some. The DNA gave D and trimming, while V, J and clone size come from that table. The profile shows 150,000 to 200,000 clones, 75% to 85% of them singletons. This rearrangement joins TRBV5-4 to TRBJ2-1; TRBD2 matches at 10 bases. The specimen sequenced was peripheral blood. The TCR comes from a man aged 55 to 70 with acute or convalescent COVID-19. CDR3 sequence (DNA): TGTGCCAGCAGCTCGGCCCAGCGGGGGGGCGTCAATGAGCAGTTCTTC. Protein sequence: CASSSAQRGGVNEQFF.